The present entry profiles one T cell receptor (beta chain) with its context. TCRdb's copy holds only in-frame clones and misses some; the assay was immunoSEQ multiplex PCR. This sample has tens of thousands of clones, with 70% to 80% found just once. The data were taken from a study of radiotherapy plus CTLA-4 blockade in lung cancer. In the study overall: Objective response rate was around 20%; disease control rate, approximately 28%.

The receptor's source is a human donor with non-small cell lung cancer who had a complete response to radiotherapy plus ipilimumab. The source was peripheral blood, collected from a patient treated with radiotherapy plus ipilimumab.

The CDR3: CASWSAQKLFF. The CDR3 DNA is TGTGCCAGCTGGTCCGCGCAAAAACTGTTTTTT. J is TRBJ1-4 and V is TRBV6-1, with D uncertain. Trimming took off 8 bases at V and 9 bases at J, with 10 bases between the two ends. Germline assignment: CDR1 MNHNS and CDR2 SASEGT. The CDR3 extends over 11 amino acids.